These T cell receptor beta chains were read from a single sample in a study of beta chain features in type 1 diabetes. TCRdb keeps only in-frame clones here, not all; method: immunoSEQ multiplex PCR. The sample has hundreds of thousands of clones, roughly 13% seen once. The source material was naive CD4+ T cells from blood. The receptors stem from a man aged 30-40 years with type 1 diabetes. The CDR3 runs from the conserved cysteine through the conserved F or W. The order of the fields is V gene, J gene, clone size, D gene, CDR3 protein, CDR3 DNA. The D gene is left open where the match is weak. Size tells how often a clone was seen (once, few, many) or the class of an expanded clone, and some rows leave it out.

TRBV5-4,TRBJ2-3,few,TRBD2,CASTIETSGITDTQYF,TGTGCCAGCACCATAGAGACTAGCGGGATAACAGATACGCAGTATTTT
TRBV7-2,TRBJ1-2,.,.,CASSLLYLAGGYTF,TGTGCCAGCAGCTTACTTTACCTCGCGGGCGGCTACACCTTC
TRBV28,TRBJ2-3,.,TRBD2,CASSSSSGSTDTQYF,TGTGCCAGCAGTTCGTCTAGCGGGAGCACAGATACGCAGTATTTT
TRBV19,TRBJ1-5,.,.,CASSTGQLDQPQHF,TGTGCCAGTAGTACCGGACAGCTGGATCAGCCCCAGCATTTT
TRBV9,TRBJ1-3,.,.,CASSSRDSGNTIYF,TGTGCCAGCAGCTCCAGGGACTCTGGAAACACCATATATTTT
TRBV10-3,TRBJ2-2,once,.,CAISTNTGELFF,TGTGCCATCAGCACTAACACCGGGGAGCTGTTTTTT
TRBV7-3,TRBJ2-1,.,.,CASSPRWSAYNEQFF,TGTGCCAGCAGCCCGAGATGGAGTGCTTACAATGAGCAGTTCTTC
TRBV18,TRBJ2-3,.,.,CASSPPEGTDTQYF,TGTGCCAGCTCACCACCGGAGGGCACAGATACGCAGTATTTT
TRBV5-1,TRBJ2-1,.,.,CASSLDSLPYNEQFF,TGCGCCAGCAGCCTGGACTCCCTCCCATACAATGAGCAGTTCTTC
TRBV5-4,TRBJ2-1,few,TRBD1,CASSLGEGAGNEQFF,TGTGCCAGCAGCTTGGGAGAGGGGGCTGGGAATGAGCAGTTCTTC
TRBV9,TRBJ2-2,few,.,CASSPRGRGGGPGELFF,TGTGCCAGCAGCCCCCGGGGGCGGGGAGGGGGGCCCGGGGAGCTGTTTTTT
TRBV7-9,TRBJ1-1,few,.,CASSQGQSEAFF,TGTGCCAGCAGCCAGGGCCAATCTGAAGCTTTCTTT
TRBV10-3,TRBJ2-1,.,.,CAIAGQYNEQFF,TGTGCCATCGCGGGGCAATACAATGAGCAGTTCTTC
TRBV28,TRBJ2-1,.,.,CASSLLANEQFF,TGTGCCAGCAGTCTTTTAGCGAATGAGCAGTTCTTC
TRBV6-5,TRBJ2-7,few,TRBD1,CASGLGQGAYEQYF,TGTGCCAGTGGCCTGGGACAGGGGGCTTACGAGCAGTACTTC
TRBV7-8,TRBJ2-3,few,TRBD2,CASSLAGTSGMTDTQYF,TGTGCCAGCAGCTTAGCCGGGACTAGCGGGATGACAGATACGCAGTATTTT
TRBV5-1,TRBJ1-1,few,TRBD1,CASGQGGGTEAFF,TGCGCCAGCGGACAGGGCGGCGGAACTGAAGCTTTCTTT
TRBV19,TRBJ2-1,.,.,CASSKTPVNEQFF,TGTGCCAGTAGCAAAACTCCGGTCAACGAGCAGTTCTTC
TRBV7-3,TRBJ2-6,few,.,CASRDRSGANVLTF,TGTGCCAGCAGAGACAGATCCGGGGCCAACGTCCTGACTTTC
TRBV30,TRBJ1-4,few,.,CAWSVGGATNEKLFF,TGTGCCTGGAGTGTAGGAGGGGCAACTAATGAAAAACTGTTTTTT
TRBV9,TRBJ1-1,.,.,CASSVVGANTEAFF,TGTGCCAGCAGCGTAGTAGGAGCGAACACTGAAGCTTTCTTT
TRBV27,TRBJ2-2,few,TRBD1,CASRLTGVAGELFF,TGTGCCAGCAGGCTGACAGGGGTGGCCGGGGAGCTGTTTTTT
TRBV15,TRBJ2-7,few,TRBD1,CATSRSWDRASEQYF,TGTGCCACCAGCAGATCCTGGGACAGGGCCTCCGAGCAGTACTTC
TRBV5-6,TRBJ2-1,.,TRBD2,CASSLRGGGLGSYNEQFF,TGTGCCAGCAGCTTGAGGGGCGGGGGACTCGGGTCCTACAATGAGCAGTTCTTC
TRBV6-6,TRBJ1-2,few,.,CASSYSGGNYGYTF,TGTGCCAGCAGTTACTCGGGCGGGAACTATGGCTACACCTTC
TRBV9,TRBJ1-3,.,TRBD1,CASSGTGGGNTIYF,TGTGCCAGCAGCGGCACAGGGGGAGGAAACACCATATATTTT